This TCR beta chain was recovered during a study of naive and memory T cell subsets. With respect to this clonotype: Its antigen remains unknown.

Whole-study results and caveats: Findings for naive and memory subsets could not be checked against ground truth. Gini index rose across naive, CM, EM and EMRA in CD4 and CD8. Between naive and memory subsets, TCR abundance power law exponents differed.

Germline V CDR1 and CDR2: SGHNT, YYREEE (reference sequence). V was trimmed by 0 bases and J by 5 bases, leaving 14 bases between them. The CDR3 is 16 amino acids. An equimolar mix of two oligonucleotides served as the beta constant-region primer for TRBC1 and TRBC2. TCRdb reprocessed the UMI-ligation and nested PCR reads with MiXCR, giving one entry per CDR3 protein. The table has 130,000 to 150,000 distinct CDR3 sequences, over 15% seen once; the top ten hold 0.14% to 0.15%. Sequenced sample: naive CD4+ T cells from blood. The rearrangement links TRBV5-4 to TRBJ2-2; maybe TRBD1 (6 bases). The receptor was derived from a human donor in good health. The CDR3 DNA sequence: TGTGCCAGCAGCTTGGAGCTGGGGGCGAGGACCGGGGAGCTGTTTTTT. Amino acids: CASSLELGARTGELFF.